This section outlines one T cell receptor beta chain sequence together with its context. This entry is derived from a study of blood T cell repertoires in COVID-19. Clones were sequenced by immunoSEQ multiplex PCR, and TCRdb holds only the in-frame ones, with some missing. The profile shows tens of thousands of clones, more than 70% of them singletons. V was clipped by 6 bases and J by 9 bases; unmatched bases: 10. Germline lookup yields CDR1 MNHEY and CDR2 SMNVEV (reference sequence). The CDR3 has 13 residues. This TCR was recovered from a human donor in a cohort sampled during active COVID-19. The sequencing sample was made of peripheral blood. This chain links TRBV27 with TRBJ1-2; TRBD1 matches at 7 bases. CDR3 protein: CASSPDRVSSYTF. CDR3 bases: TGTGCCAGCAGCCCTGACAGGGTCAGTAGCTACACCTTC.